The clone carrying this TCR beta chain was found a few times. 13 Jbeta primers and 60 Vbeta primers were used for the PCR. Sequencing used immunoSEQ multiplex PCR; TCRdb keeps in-frame clones, though not all of them. The sample carries around 150,000 clones, 79% recorded once. The sample is drawn from a study of cytomegalovirus exposure and HLA in healthy donors. The ends were cut back, 0 bases at V and 0 bases at J, with 13 bases in the middle. Per germline, CDR1 SGHRS and CDR2 YFSETQ. The CDR3 sequence is 17 residues long. This clonotype was obtained from a man aged 50 or older in good health and CMV-seropositive. Material: PBMCs. The chain is built from TRBV5-1 and TRBJ1-5; weak D call: TRBD1 (5 bases). The CDR3 coding sequence is TGCGCCAGCAGCTTGGCAGCTGGGGCCTATAGCAATCAGCCCCAGCATTTT. Translated, it gives CASSLAAGAYSNQPQHF.